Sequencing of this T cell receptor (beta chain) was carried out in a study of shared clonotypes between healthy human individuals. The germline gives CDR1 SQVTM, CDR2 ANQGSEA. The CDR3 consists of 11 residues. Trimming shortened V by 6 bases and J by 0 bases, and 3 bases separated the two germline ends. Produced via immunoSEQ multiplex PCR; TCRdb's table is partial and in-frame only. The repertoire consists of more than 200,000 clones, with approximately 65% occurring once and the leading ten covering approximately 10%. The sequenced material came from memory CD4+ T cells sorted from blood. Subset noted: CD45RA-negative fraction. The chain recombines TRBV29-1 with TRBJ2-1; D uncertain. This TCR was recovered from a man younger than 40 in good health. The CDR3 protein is CSVSSYNEQFF. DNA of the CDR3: TGCAGCGTAAGCTCCTACAATGAGCAGTTCTTC.